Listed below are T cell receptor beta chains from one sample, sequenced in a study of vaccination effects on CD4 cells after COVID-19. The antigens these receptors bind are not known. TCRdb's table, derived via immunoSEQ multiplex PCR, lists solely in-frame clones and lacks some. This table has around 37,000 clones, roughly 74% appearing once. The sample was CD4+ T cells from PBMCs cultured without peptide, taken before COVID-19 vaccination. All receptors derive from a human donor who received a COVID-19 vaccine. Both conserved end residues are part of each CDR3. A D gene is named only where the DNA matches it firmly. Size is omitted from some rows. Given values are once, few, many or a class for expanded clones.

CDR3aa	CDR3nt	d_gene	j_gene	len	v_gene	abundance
CASSHGTTDYEQYF	TGTGCCAGCAGCCATGGGACTACCGACTACGAGCAGTACTTC	TRBD2	TRBJ2-7	14	TRBV7-9	.
CASSRTSAGKGYTF	TGTGCCAGCAGCCGGACATCGGCGGGGAAAGGCTACACCTTC	.	TRBJ1-2	14	TRBV7-9	few
CAPRTAGEGSYEQYF	TGTGCCCCCCGGACGGCGGGAGAGGGCTCCTACGAGCAGTACTTC	.	TRBJ2-7	15	TRBV21-1	.
CASSLERTGFPGYTF	TGTGCCAGCAGCTTAGAGCGGACTGGGTTCCCGGGCTACACCTTC	.	TRBJ1-2	15	TRBV7-9	.
CASTLGPNTGELFF	TGCGCCAGCACGCTCGGACCCAACACCGGGGAGCTGTTTTTT	.	TRBJ2-2	14	TRBV5-1	few
CARGGQGIPGELFF	TGTGCCCGAGGTGGACAGGGGATCCCCGGGGAGCTGTTTTTT	TRBD1	TRBJ2-2	14	TRBV7-9	.
CASSRGTGTEAFF	TGTGCCAGCTCACGCGGAACAGGCACTGAAGCTTTCTTT	.	TRBJ1-1	13	TRBV18	.
CASSQDGSTDTQYF	TGTGCCAGCAGCCAAGATGGCAGCACAGATACGCAGTATTTT	.	TRBJ2-3	14	TRBV4-2	.
CASSLDRRANYGYTF	TGTGCCAGCAGTTTAGACCGGAGAGCTAACTATGGCTACACCTTC	.	TRBJ1-2	15	TRBV28	.
CASSLGDLRVYEQYF	TGCGCCAGCAGCTTGGGGGACCTAAGAGTCTACGAGCAGTACTTC	.	TRBJ2-7	15	TRBV5-1	.
CASSLIDKRSNQPQHF	TGTGCCAGCAGTTTAATTGACAAGCGAAGCAATCAGCCCCAGCATTTT	.	TRBJ1-5	16	TRBV28	.
CASSPRQGGKDEAFF	TGTGCCAGCAGCCCACGACAGGGTGGGAAGGATGAAGCTTTCTTT	TRBD1	TRBJ1-1	15	TRBV3-1/TRBV3-2	.
CASGLDRGAEQYF	TGTGCTAGTGGTTTGGACAGGGGAGCCGAGCAGTACTTC	TRBD1	TRBJ2-7	13	TRBV12-5	.
CSAGPQETQYF	TGCAGTGCGGGTCCTCAAGAGACCCAGTACTTC	.	TRBJ2-5	11	TRBV20-1	.
CASNQLMGAIGSGNTIYF	TGTGCCAGCAACCAACTCATGGGGGCCATCGGATCTGGAAACACCATATATTTT	.	TRBJ1-3	18	TRBV7-9	few
CASSLLAGNYEQYF	TGTGCCAGCAGCTTATTGGCCGGGAACTACGAGCAGTACTTC	.	TRBJ2-7	14	TRBV7-2	.
CASDQAGEGYNEQFF	TGTGCCAGCGATCAGGCGGGAGAAGGGTACAATGAGCAGTTCTTC	TRBD2	TRBJ2-1	15	TRBV6-5	.
CASSLEGGNGYTF	TGCGCCAGCAGCTTGGAGGGGGGAAATGGCTACACCTTC	.	TRBJ1-2	13	TRBV5-1	few
CASSGSAGADTQYF	TGTGCCAGCAGCGGGTCAGCGGGAGCGGATACGCAGTATTTT	TRBD2	TRBJ2-3	14	TRBV5-4	.
CASSQEGRGSYNEQFF	TGCGCCAGCAGCCAAGAAGGTCGAGGTTCCTACAATGAGCAGTTCTTC	.	TRBJ2-1	16	TRBV4-1	.
CAWSAGLAGAYEQYF	TGTGCCTGGAGCGCGGGACTAGCGGGAGCCTACGAGCAGTACTTC	TRBD2	TRBJ2-7	15	TRBV30	.
CASSQGGGGADTQYF	TGCGCCAGCAGCCAAGGCGGGGGTGGTGCAGATACGCAGTATTTT	TRBD2	TRBJ2-3	15	TRBV4-1	.
CASSLGGATGELFF	TGTGCCAGCAGTTTAGGGGGGGCCACCGGGGAGCTGTTTTTT	.	TRBJ2-2	14	TRBV28	.
CASRRWDSYGYTF	TGTGCCAGCAGGAGATGGGACAGCTATGGCTACACCTTC	TRBD1	TRBJ1-2	13	TRBV2	few